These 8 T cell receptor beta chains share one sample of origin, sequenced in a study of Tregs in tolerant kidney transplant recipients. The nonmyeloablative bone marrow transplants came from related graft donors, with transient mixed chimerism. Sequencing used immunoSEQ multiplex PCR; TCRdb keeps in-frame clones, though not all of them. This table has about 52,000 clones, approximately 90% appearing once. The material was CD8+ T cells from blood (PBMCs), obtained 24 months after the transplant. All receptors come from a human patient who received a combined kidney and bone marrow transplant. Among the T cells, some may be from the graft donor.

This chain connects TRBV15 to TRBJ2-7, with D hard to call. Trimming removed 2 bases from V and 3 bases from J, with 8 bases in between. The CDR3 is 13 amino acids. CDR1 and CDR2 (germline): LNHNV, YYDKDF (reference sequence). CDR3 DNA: TGTGCCACCAGCAGACCCCAGGACTACGAGCAGTACTTC. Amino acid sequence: CATSRPQDYEQYF.

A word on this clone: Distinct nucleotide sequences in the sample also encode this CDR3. DNA of the CDR3: TGTGCCAGCAGCTTCCAGTACGAGCAGTACTTC. Its translation is CASSFQYEQYF. The V gene is TRBV7-9, the J gene TRBJ2-7; no clear D gene. Germline V gene lookup returns CDR1 SEHNR and CDR2 FQNEAQ (reference sequence). This CDR3 has 11 amino acids. The germline V and J ends were trimmed by 3 bases and 4 bases, with 4 bases remaining between them.

For the CDR3, the DNA is TGTGCCAGCAGTGTTTTTGTGCAGAGGAGCACAGATACGCAGTATTTT. Amino acid sequence: CASSVFVQRSTDTQYF. The chain carries TRBV2 and TRBJ2-3; unclear D gene. V lost 4 bases, J lost 0 bases, and 14 bases lay in between. Germline CDR1 reads SNHLY; CDR2 reads FYNNEI. This CDR3 is built from 16 residues.

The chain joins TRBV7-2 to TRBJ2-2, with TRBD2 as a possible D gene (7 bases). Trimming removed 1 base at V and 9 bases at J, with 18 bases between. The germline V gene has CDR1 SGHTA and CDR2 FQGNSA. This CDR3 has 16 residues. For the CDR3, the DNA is TGTGCCAGCAGCTTAGTGATCGGGGGGCCACACCGGGAGCTGTTTTTT. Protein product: CASSLVIGGPHRELFF.

The CDR3 here is CASSPEWPIHNEQFF. The DNA of the CDR3 is TGTGCCAGCAGCCCCGAATGGCCCATCCACAATGAGCAGTTCTTC. The chain uses TRBV9 and TRBJ2-1; D ambiguous. The CDR3 is 15 residues long. The V and J ends lost 4 bases and 5 bases respectively, with 16 bases between them. Germline assignment: CDR1 SGDLS and CDR2 YYNGEE.

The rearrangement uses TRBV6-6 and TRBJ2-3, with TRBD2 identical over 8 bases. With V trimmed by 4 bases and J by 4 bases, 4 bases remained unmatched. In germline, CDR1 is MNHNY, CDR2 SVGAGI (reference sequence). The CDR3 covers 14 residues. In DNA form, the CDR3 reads TGTGCCAGCAGTTCTCCGGGGGGGGCAGATACGCAGTATTTT. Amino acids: CASSSPGGADTQYF.

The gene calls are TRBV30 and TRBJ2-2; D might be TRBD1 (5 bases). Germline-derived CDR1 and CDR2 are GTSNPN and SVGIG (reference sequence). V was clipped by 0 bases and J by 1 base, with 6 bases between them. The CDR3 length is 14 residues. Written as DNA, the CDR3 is TGTGCCTGGAGTGTAGGGGAGAACACCGGGGAGCTGTTTTTT. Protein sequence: CAWSVGENTGELFF.

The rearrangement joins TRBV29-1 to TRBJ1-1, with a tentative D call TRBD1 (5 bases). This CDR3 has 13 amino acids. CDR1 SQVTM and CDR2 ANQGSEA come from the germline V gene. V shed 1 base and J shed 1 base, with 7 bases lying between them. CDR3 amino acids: CSVEGGRNTEAFF. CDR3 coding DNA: TGCAGCGTTGAAGGGGGCAGGAACACTGAAGCTTTCTTT.